This TCR beta chain was recorded in a study of cytomegalovirus exposure and HLA in healthy donors. Study-level results: In a later analysis, first-cohort TCR clusters were found to tend to co-occur in the roughly 120 validation repertoires. Rarity marked most TCR sequences, yet some public TCRs occurred in many donors.

In this sample, this clone turned up a few times. Its antigen is currently unknown. The junction departs from the called germline gene at one end, perhaps through a read error. The protocol was immunoSEQ multiplex PCR, while the TCRdb copy is restricted to in-frame clones and leaves out a portion. The sample records fewer than 200,000 clones, around nine tenths being singletons. The specimen sequenced was PBMCs. The TCR sequence derives from a man younger than 35 in good health and CMV-seropositive.

Here the CDR3 DNA reads TGTGCCAGCAGCTTAGGTAGCGGGAGGCTCTTC. As protein: CASSLGSGRLF. The V call is TRBV7-9, the J call TRBJ2-1; 10 bases fit TRBD2. CDR1 and CDR2 from the germline V gene are SEHNR and FQNEAQ (reference sequence). The CDR3 spans 11 residues. Looking up the rest from reference TRBV7-9 and TRBJ2-1 gives the full variable domain: DTGVSQNPRHKITKRGQNVTFRCDPISEHNRLYWYRQTLGQGPEFLTYFQNEAQLEKSRLLSDRFSAERPKGSFSTLEIQRTEQGDSAMYLCASSLGSGRLFGPGTRLTVL.